Each of the 27 T cell receptor beta chains below was sequenced from the same sample in a study of blood T cell repertoires in COVID-19. This table comes from immunoSEQ multiplex PCR, and its TCRdb copy is limited to in-frame clones, with some not included. This table has about 64,000 clones, around four fifths appearing once. The sequenced material came from peripheral blood. These receptors were obtained from a human donor in a cohort sampled during active COVID-19.

This chain connects TRBV5-4 to TRBJ1-4; 8 positions match TRBD1. After removal of 2 bases from V and 5 bases from J, the junction contained 8 bases not matched to a gene. CDR1 is SGHNT, CDR2 YYREEE, per germline (reference sequence). The CDR3 totals 16 residues. The CDR3 DNA reads TGTGCCAGCAGCTTAACAGGGGGGGGGACGAATGAAAAACTGTTTTTT. It specifies CASSLTGGGTNEKLFF.

Only one count was recorded for this clone. The chain has TRBV5-1 and TRBJ2-1; no firm D call. Germline CDR1 reads SGHRS; CDR2 reads YFSETQ. This CDR3 is built from 17 residues. V lost 3 bases and J 0 bases, leaving 16 bases between the germline ends. The chain's CDR3 is CASSSSTGASSYNEQFF. In DNA, the CDR3 is TGCGCCAGCAGCTCCTCGACTGGCGCCAGCTCCTACAATGAGCAGTTCTTC. The full variable domain, with the rest looked up from reference TRBV5-1 and TRBJ2-1, is KAGVTQTPRYLIKTRGQQVTLSCSPISGHRSVSWYQQTPGQGLQFLFEYFSETQRNKGNFPGRFSGRQFSNSRSEMNVSTLELGDSALYLCASSSSTGASSYNEQFFGPGTRLTVL.

DNA of the CDR3: TGTGCCAGCAGCAGGGGACAGGGAGGAGGGACCCAGTACTTC. Translated: CASSRGQGGGTQYF. The genes are TRBV2 and TRBJ2-5, with 9 bases lining up with TRBD1. Germline V CDR1 and CDR2: SNHLY, FYNNEI. This CDR3 is 14 amino acids long. V was pared by 6 bases and J by 7 bases, with 9 bases of the junction left unmatched. Full variable domain (outside the CDR3, taken from reference TRBV2 and TRBJ2-5): EPEVTQTPSHQVTQMGQEVILRCVPISNHLYFYWYRQILGQKVEFLVSFYNNEISEKSEIFDDQFSVERPDGSNFTLKIRSTKLEDSAMYFCASSRGQGGGTQYFGPGTRLLVL.

V usage is TRBV6-6 and J usage is TRBJ1-5; 7 nucleotides line up with TRBD1. The V segment lost 6 bases and the J segment 7 bases; nucleotides outside the gene matches: 6. The CDR3 consists of 13 residues. Germline V gene data show CDR1 as MNHNY and CDR2 as SVGAGI (reference sequence). Written as DNA, the CDR3 is TGTGCCAGCAGAGGAGGGGGCGGGCAGCCCCAGCATTTT. Protein product: CASRGGGGQPQHF.

This clone was observed a single time. V is TRBV14 and J is TRBJ1-2; 9 positions match TRBD1. V lost 6 bases to trimming and J lost 5 bases; unmatched junction nucleotides: 4. CDR1 and CDR2 (germline): SGHDN, FVKESK. The CDR3 extends over 13 amino acids. CDR3 sequence reads: CASSRDRVYGYTF. CDR3 coding DNA: TGTGCCAGCAGTCGGGACAGGGTGTATGGCTACACCTTC. The full variable domain, its missing parts supplied by reference TRBV14 and TRBJ1-2, is EAGVTQFPSHSVIEKGQTVTLRCDPISGHDNLYWYRRVMGKEIKFLLHFVKESKQDESGMPNNRFLAERTGGTYSTLKVQPAELEDSGVYFCASSRDRVYGYTFGSGTRLTVV.

The chain carries TRBV6-5 and TRBJ1-5; possible D gene TRBD1, 6 bases. Trimming shortened V by 3 bases and J by 6 bases, and 12 bases separated the two germline ends. Germline values: CDR1 MNHEY, CDR2 SVGAGI. This CDR3 contains 14 residues. The CDR3 is CASSYGGAGQPQHF. CDR3 DNA: TGTGCCAGCAGTTATGGGGGGGCTGGTCAGCCCCAGCATTTT.

This clone was detected only a few times. The chain links TRBV7-2 to TRBJ2-3, with 8 nucleotides matching TRBD2. The CDR3 has 17 amino acids. Germline loops: CDR1 SGHTA, CDR2 FQGNSA. V dropped 3 bases and J dropped 4; count of bases not matched to a gene: 12. DNA of the CDR3: TGTGCCAGCAGCTTCCTGCCGGGCGGGGGGAGGTCAGATACGCAGTATTTT. This translates into CASSFLPGGGRSDTQYF.

This chain joins TRBV9 and TRBJ2-5; TRBD1 might be the D (6 bases). Germline assignment: CDR1 SGDLS and CDR2 YYNGEE. V lost 3 bases, J lost 5 bases, and 20 bases lay in between. The length of the CDR3 is 16 residues. CDR3 loop: CASSAQGIGSGETQYF. For the CDR3, the DNA is TGTGCCAGCAGCGCACAGGGAATAGGGTCGGGGGAGACCCAGTACTTC.

The chain has TRBV3-1 (or the pseudogene TRBV3-2) and TRBJ2-1; 10 bases line up with TRBD2. From germline, CDR1 is LGHDT and CDR2 YNNKEL (reference sequence). CDR3 length: 16 residues. V lost 1 base and J lost 10; bases outside the gene matches: 10. The CDR3 DNA reads TGTGCCAGCAGCCAAGGCCTTCCTAGCGGGGGTAGAGAGCAGTTCTTC. This translates into CASSQGLPSGGREQFF.

This clone has only a few counts. The chain is built from TRBV12-5 and TRBJ2-4, with D uncertain. This CDR3 has 15 residues. The V gene lost 3 bases and the J gene lost 1 base, with 10 bases spanning the gap. The germline CDR1 and CDR2 sequences are LGHNT and FRNRAP. As DNA, the CDR3 is TGTGCTAGTGGTTTTCTAAGAGGCGCCAAAAACATTCAGTACTTC. This encodes CASGFLRGAKNIQYF. The full variable domain, with the rest looked up from reference TRBV12-5 and TRBJ2-4, is DARVTQTPRHKVTEMGQEVTMRCQPILGHNTVFWYRQTMMQGLELLAYFRNRAPLDDSGMPKDRFSAEMPDATLATLKIQPSEPRDSAVYFCASGFLRGAKNIQYFGAGTRLSVL.

The CDR3 here is CASSLAGGFYNEQFF. The CDR3 DNA reads TGTGCCAGCAGCTTGGCGGGGGGGTTCTACAATGAGCAGTTCTTC. The V call is TRBV7-8, the J call TRBJ2-1, with 9 bases fitting TRBD2. This CDR3 is 15 amino acids long. Germline trimming cut 3 bases from V and 3 bases from J; bases unmatched to any gene: 3. CDR1 SGHVS and CDR2 FQNEAQ come from the germline V gene. The variable domain in full, with the rest retrieved from reference TRBV7-8 and TRBJ2-1, is GAGVSQSPRYKVAKRGQDVALRCDPISGHVSLFWYQQALGQGPEFLTYFQNEAQLDKSGLPSDRFFAERPEGSVSTLKIQRTQQEDSAVYLCASSLAGGFYNEQFFGPGTRLTVL.

The genes are TRBV2 and TRBJ2-5; 14 bases line up with TRBD2. The V segment lost 3 bases and the J segment 5 bases; nucleotides outside the gene matches: 2. CDR3 length equals 15 residues. Germline lookup yields CDR1 SNHLY and CDR2 FYNNEI. The CDR3 reads CASSETSGGEETQYF. The CDR3 nucleotides are TGTGCCAGCAGTGAGACTAGCGGGGGGGAGGAGACCCAGTACTTC.

For the CDR3, the DNA is TGTGCCAGTAGTAGCCAGGGGCTGGTAAACCGATCGAACACTGAAGCTTTCTTT. Encoded protein: CASSSQGLVNRSNTEAFF. This sequence joins TRBV19 and TRBJ1-1, with D possibly matching TRBD1 (6 bases). CDR1 LNHDA and CDR2 SQIVND come from the germline V gene (reference sequence). V lost 4 bases to trimming and J lost 1 base, with 22 bases between them. The CDR3 is made up of 18 amino acids.

The chain has TRBV18 and TRBJ2-5; 11 bases match TRBD2. This CDR3 has 15 amino acids. From germline, CDR1 is KGHSH and CDR2 LQKENI. Trimming removed 2 bases from V and 2 bases from J; junction bases left unmatched: 1. CDR3 nucleotides: TGTGCCAGCTCACCATCTAGCGGGGGGCAAGAGACCCAGTACTTC. Its translation: CASSPSSGGQETQYF. The full variable domain, rest sourced from reference TRBV18 and TRBJ2-5, is NAGVMQNPRHLVRRRGQEARLRCSPMKGHSHVYWYRQLPEEGLKFMVYLQKENIIDESGMPKERFSAEFPKEGPSILRIQQVVRGDSAAYFCASSPSSGGQETQYFGPGTRLLVL.

For this clone: It is likely a read error, because the conserved phenylalanine at the end of the CDR3 is missing. The limits of the CDR3 on the DNA are not certain, so only TCRdb's listed CDR3 is given. The rearrangement uses TRBV12-3 or TRBV12-4 and TRBJ1-3. The CDR3 has 12 amino acids, counting both end residues. CDR3 protein: CASSSSSGGASI.

The rearrangement uses TRBV18 and TRBJ1-2, with a weak D call TRBD1 (6 bases). The CDR3 sequence is 15 residues long. Germline loops: CDR1 KGHSH, CDR2 LQKENI. Trimming left V 0 bases short and J 6 bases short, with 14 bases between. Here the CDR3 reads CASSPPNRDLNGYTF. CDR3 sequence (DNA): TGTGCCAGCTCACCACCGAACAGGGATTTGAATGGCTACACCTTC.

This chain joins TRBV5-5 and TRBJ1-6, with D maybe TRBD1 (6 bases). CDR1 is SGHKS, CDR2 YYEKEE, per germline (reference sequence). The CDR3 consists of 15 residues. V shed 4 bases and J shed 7 bases, with 15 bases lying between them. The CDR3 region has the DNA TGTGCCAGCAGCCCCCCCACAGGGCTCAATTCACCCCTCCACTTT. Translation: CASSPPTGLNSPLHF. Full variable domain (remainder filled in from reference TRBV5-5 and TRBJ1-6): DAGVTQSPTHLIKTRGQQVTLRCSPISGHKSVSWYQQVLGQGPQFIFQYYEKEERGRGNFPDRFSARQFPNYSSELNVNALLLGDSALYLCASSPPTGLNSPLHFGNGTRLTVT.

In this sample, this clone turned up a few times. The chain employs TRBV2 and TRBJ1-1; 9 bases line up with TRBD1. The ends lost 5 bases at V and 7 bases at J; junction bases unmatched: 11. The CDR3 loop spans 15 amino acids. CDR1 is SNHLY, CDR2 FYNNEI, per germline. In DNA form, the CDR3 reads TGTGCCAGCAGTCCCACTCGGCGGGGACAGGGTGAAGCTTTCTTT. Translating it yields CASSPTRRGQGEAFF. Looking up the rest from reference TRBV2 and TRBJ1-1 gives the full variable domain: EPEVTQTPSHQVTQMGQEVILRCVPISNHLYFYWYRQILGQKVEFLVSFYNNEISEKSEIFDDQFSVERPDGSNFTLKIRSTKLEDSAMYFCASSPTRRGQGEAFFGQGTRLTVV.

The genes are TRBV5-5 and TRBJ2-5, with TRBD2 matching 14 bases. This CDR3 has 17 residues. Germline CDR1 SGHKS, CDR2 YYEKEE (reference sequence). Trimming removed 5 bases from V and 2 bases from J; junction bases left unmatched: 8. In DNA, the CDR3 is TGTGCCAGCAGACTGACTAGCGGGGGGGCGAGTCAAGAGACCCAGTACTTC. As protein: CASRLTSGGASQETQYF.

This sequence joins TRBV11-2 and TRBJ2-1, with TRBD1 matching over 10 bases. This CDR3 is 15 amino acids long. V lost 5 bases to trimming and J lost 3 bases; unmatched junction nucleotides: 4. CDR1 and CDR2 from the germline V gene are SGHAT and FQNNGV. As DNA, the CDR3 is TGTGCCAGCAGCGATTGGACAGGGGGCTACAATGAGCAGTTCTTC. It yields the protein CASSDWTGGYNEQFF.

The count of this clone is one. The CDR3 loop reads CASSLNSFTDTQYF. CDR3 in DNA: TGCGCCAGCAGCTTGAACAGCTTCACAGATACGCAGTATTTT. The chain links TRBV5-1 to TRBJ2-3; D gene unclear. This CDR3 is built from 14 residues. Germline loops: CDR1 SGHRS, CDR2 YFSETQ. Trimming pared 1 base from V and 2 bases from J, leaving 8 bases between.

V gene TRBV11-2 combines with J gene TRBJ2-7, with D uncertain. The germline V gene encodes CDR1 SGHAT and CDR2 FQNNGV. The CDR3 consists of 12 residues. The V end lost 4 bases, the J end lost 2 bases, and 6 bases lay between the germline ends. The CDR3 DNA is TGTGCCAGCAGCTCCCGTGCCTACGAGCAGTACTTC. Its translation is CASSSRAYEQYF.

The rearrangement uses TRBV18 and TRBJ1-4, with D perhaps TRBD1 (6 bases). This CDR3 is 17 amino acids long. V was trimmed by 0 bases and J by 4 bases, leaving 15 bases between them. Germline loops: CDR1 KGHSH, CDR2 LQKENI. The CDR3 nucleotides are TGTGCCAGCTCACCACCGGGGGCGGTCGCCCTTAATGAAAAACTGTTTTTT. It is translated as CASSPPGAVALNEKLFF.

This clone appeared a single time. This chain joins TRBV3-1 (or the pseudogene TRBV3-2) and TRBJ2-5; TRBD1 might be the D (5 bases). Germline loops: CDR1 LGHDT, CDR2 YNNKEL (reference sequence). V was trimmed by 2 bases and J by 1 base, leaving 8 bases between them. The CDR3 extends over 14 amino acids. CDR3 residues: CASSQRRAQETQYF. DNA of the CDR3: TGTGCCAGCAGCCAACGCAGGGCCCAAGAGACCCAGTACTTC.

V is TRBV4-2 and J is TRBJ1-3, with 7 bases fitting TRBD1. Germline V gene sequence: CDR1 LGHNA, CDR2 YNFKEQ. This CDR3 is 14 amino acids long. J lost 4 bases, V lost 1 base, and 1 base had no gene match. The CDR3 nucleotides read TGTGCCAGCAGCCAAGGGGGACAGGGAAACACCATATATTTT. This encodes CASSQGGQGNTIYF.

This clone turned up a few times. The chain links TRBV14 to TRBJ1-1, with D unresolved. This CDR3 has 13 amino acids. In germline, CDR1 is SGHDN, CDR2 FVKESK. The V end lost 5 bases, the J end lost 0 bases, and 7 bases lay between the germline ends. The CDR3 DNA sequence: TGTGCCAGCAGCTTAAATTTGAACACTGAAGCTTTCTTT. Residues: CASSLNLNTEAFF.

The V and J genes are TRBV6-5 and TRBJ2-7, with a tentative D call TRBD2 (6 bases). Germline V CDR1 and CDR2: MNHEY, SVGAGI. The CDR3 has 13 residues. Trimming shortened V by 4 bases and J by 2 bases, and 9 bases separated the two germline ends. The CDR3 DNA reads TGTGCCAGCAGTTTTGGGGGGACCTACGAGCAGTACGTC. This sequence encodes CASSFGGTYEQYV.